A single sample gave rise to the 4 T cell receptor beta chains below, sequenced in a study of T cell repertoires in aging, cancer and after chemotherapy. TRB rearrangements spanning V, D and J were amplified using mixed TRB-A/B primers. MiXCR, applied by TCRdb to the multiplex PCR reads, yields one record per CDR3 protein. The sample includes just under 5,000 distinct CDR3 sequences, around a third of them seen just once. The template was genomic DNA from peripheral blood, not RNA. The sequenced material came from blood. The source of these receptors is a human donor with a blood cancer.

The rearrangement links TRBV6-5 to TRBJ1-2; 7 nucleotides align to TRBD1. Germline CDR1 MNHEY, CDR2 SVGAGI. Trimming took 4 bases from V and 4 from J; bases not matched to a gene: 15. The CDR3 is 17 residues long. CDR3 DNA: TGTGCCAGCAGTTTTTCGCATCCGGGACAGACATTCTATGGCTACACCTTC. This encodes CASSFSHPGQTFYGYTF.

This clonotype showed up just a few times. The chain uses TRBV27 and TRBJ2-1; D is uncertain. The V end was cut by 6 bases, the J end by 0 bases, with 12 bases between. CDR1 is MNHEY and CDR2 is SMNVEV in the germline V gene (reference sequence). CDR3 length: 15 residues. The CDR3 nucleotides are TGTGCCAGCAGATGGGGTAGAAGCTCCTACAATGAGCAGTTCTTC. It specifies CASRWGRSSYNEQFF.

By proportion, this clonotype is medium-sized. This rearrangement joins TRBV6-5 to TRBJ2-7; D possibly corresponds to TRBD1 (5 bases). The germline V and J ends were trimmed by 2 bases and 5 bases, with 10 bases remaining between them. Germline assignment: CDR1 MNHEY and CDR2 SVGAGI. There are 13 residues in the CDR3. The CDR3 loop reads CASSYQGYHEQYF. DNA of the CDR3: TGTGCCAGCAGTTACCAGGGTTACCACGAGCAGTACTTC.

This clonotype has more than one count but fewer than ten. The V call is TRBV6-5, the J call TRBJ2-3, with 10 bases identical to TRBD2. The CDR3 runs to 16 residues. The V segment lost 7 bases and the J segment 1 base; nucleotides outside the gene matches: 8. The germline gives CDR1 MNHEY, CDR2 SVGAGI. The CDR3 sequence is CASTPKAGGRTDTQYF. The CDR3 coding sequence is TGTGCCAGCACACCGAAAGCGGGGGGGCGCACAGATACGCAGTATTTT.